The clone carrying this TCR beta chain has a count of ten or more. Antigen unknown. The data are from a study of identical twins. The CDR3 loop spans 15 amino acids. The germline CDR1 and CDR2 sequences are DFQATT and SNEGSKA (reference sequence). The trim removed 4 bases at V and 3 bases at J, leaving 5 bases unmatched. Each CDR3 protein gets one entry after TCRdb re-called the 5' RACE reads with MiXCR. The sample includes 690,000 or so distinct CDR3 sequences, less than 7% seen only once; the top ten take roughly 1.8%. Findings of the study overall: High-abundance cord blood beta clonotypes had fewer insertions; memory repertoires showed none.

The chain employs TRBV20-1 and TRBJ2-5; 13 positions match TRBD2. The receptor was isolated from a man aged 18 to 29 in good health. Material: naive T cells sorted from blood. The chain's CDR3 is CSAKGLAGLKETQYF. CDR3 DNA sequence: TGCAGTGCTAAGGGACTAGCGGGACTAAAAGAGACCCAGTACTTC.